This is a list of T cell receptor beta chains from one sample in a study of cytomegalovirus exposure and HLA in healthy donors. Profiling relied on immunoSEQ multiplex PCR, and the TCRdb table lists in-frame clones only, not all of them. The repertoire consists of approximately 170,000 clones, with around 72% occurring once and the leading ten covering roughly 1.5%. The sample was PBMCs. The receptors were sampled from a man aged 50-60 years in good health and CMV-seronegative. Each CDR3 is given with its conserved first and last residue. D genes are given only for firm matches. Where a row states a size, it is once, few, many or the class of an expanded clone; other rows omit it.

CDR3aa,CDR3nt,d_gene,v_gene,abundance,j_gene
CASSRQGANSPLHF,TGTGCCAGCAGTAGACAGGGCGCCAATTCACCCCTCCACTTT,TRBD1,TRBV2,-,TRBJ1-6
CASSHGTDAMNTEAFF,TGTGCCAGCAGCCACGGGACAGACGCTATGAACACTGAAGCTTTCTTT,TRBD1,TRBV7-3,-,TRBJ1-1
CASNDTPGQGKQYF,TGCGCCAGCAACGATACCCCGGGACAAGGGAAGCAGTACTTC,-,TRBV5-1,few,TRBJ2-7
CASSPSGTGGHEQFF,TGCGCCAGCAGCCCGTCCGGGACAGGAGGGCATGAGCAGTTCTTC,TRBD1,TRBV5-1,-,TRBJ2-1
CASSWTDENSPLHF,TGTGCCAGCAGCTGGACAGACGAAAATTCACCCCTCCACTTT,-,TRBV11-1,-,TRBJ1-6
CASSFGQGLREQYF,TGCGCCAGCAGCTTTGGACAGGGGCTTCGAGAGCAGTACTTC,TRBD1,TRBV5-1,-,TRBJ2-5
CASSTWDRMNTEAFF,TGTGCCAGCAGCACCTGGGACAGGATGAACACTGAAGCTTTCTTT,TRBD1,TRBV7-9,few,TRBJ1-1
CASSLAGELSSYEQYF,TGTGCCAGCAGTTTAGCGGGGGAACTGAGCTCCTATGAGCAGTACTTC,TRBD2,TRBV6-5,-,TRBJ2-7
CASSRLAGDETQYF,TGCGCCAGTTCCCGACTAGCGGGGGACGAGACCCAGTACTTC,TRBD2,TRBV5-1,-,TRBJ2-5
CASSLAGGSEQYF,TGCGCCAGCAGCCTGGCTGGAGGGTCCGAGCAGTACTTC,-,TRBV4-3,-,TRBJ2-7
CASSLTRAANSYEQYF,TGTGCCAGCAGCTTAACACGCGCGGCCAACTCCTACGAGCAGTACTTC,-,TRBV7-3,-,TRBJ2-7
CASTELAGSTDTQYF,TGTGCCAGCACTGAACTAGCGGGGAGCACAGATACGCAGTATTTT,TRBD2,TRBV2,-,TRBJ2-3
CASRARGGASTDTQYF,TGTGCCAGCAGGGCGCGGGGGGGGGCAAGCACAGATACGCAGTATTTT,TRBD2,TRBV5-4,few,TRBJ2-3
CASSSPADRGRGYNSPLHF,TGTGCCAGCAGCTCCCCGGCGGACAGGGGGCGAGGGTATAATTCACCCCTCCACTTT,-,TRBV21-1,few,TRBJ1-6
CASSQVSGGAGTDTQYF,TGTGCCAGCAGCCAAGTTAGCGGGGGGGCGGGCACAGATACGCAGTATTTT,TRBD2,TRBV4-2,-,TRBJ2-3
CASSYSDPTYNEQFF,TGTGCCAGCAGTTACAGCGATCCCACCTACAATGAGCAGTTCTTC,-,TRBV6-5,few,TRBJ2-1
CASSTDSLYQPQHF,TGTGCCAGTAGTACCGACAGTCTTTATCAGCCCCAGCATTTT,-,TRBV19,-,TRBJ1-5
CASSLKQNREAFF,TGTGCCAGCAGTTTGAAACAGAATCGTGAAGCTTTCTTT,-,TRBV27,many,TRBJ1-1
CASKQDTSYNEQFF,TGTGCCAGCAAACAGGACACCTCCTACAATGAGCAGTTCTTC,-,TRBV6-6,few,TRBJ2-1
CASSQDRDEKLFF,TGTGCCAGCAGCCAGGACAGGGATGAAAAACTGTTTTTT,TRBD1,TRBV5-4,few,TRBJ1-4
CASSFDRDRGLNTEAFF,TGTGCCAGCAGCTTTGACCGGGACAGGGGACTGAACACTGAAGCTTTCTTT,TRBD1,TRBV11-2,-,TRBJ1-1
CASSLGQRAGELFF,TGTGCCAGCAGCTTAGGCCAGAGGGCCGGGGAGCTGTTTTTT,-,TRBV7-2,few,TRBJ2-2
CASSLDRVDEQYF,TGTGCCAGCAGCTTGGACAGGGTTGACGAGCAGTACTTC,TRBD1,TRBV7-6,-,TRBJ2-7
CASSLQGNGYTF,TGTGCCAGCAGCTTACAGGGGAACGGCTACACCTTC,TRBD1,TRBV6-5,few,TRBJ1-2
CASSPTLNTEAFF,TGTGCCAGCAGTCCCACACTGAACACTGAAGCTTTCTTT,-,TRBV28,-,TRBJ1-1
CASSFLGQGANEQYF,TGTGCCAGCAGTTTTCTCGGACAGGGGGCTAACGAGCAGTACTTC,TRBD1,TRBV28,-,TRBJ2-7
CASSQVTGEDETQYF,TGCGCCAGCAGCCAAGTGACAGGGGAGGATGAGACCCAGTACTTC,TRBD1,TRBV4-1,-,TRBJ2-5
CASSFRGLGNTIYF,TGTGCCAGCAGTTTTAGGGGGCTTGGAAACACCATATATTTT,TRBD1,TRBV2,-,TRBJ1-3
CASSFGLADTEAFF,TGTGCCAGCTCATTCGGTTTGGCGGACACTGAAGCTTTCTTT,-,TRBV18,few,TRBJ1-1
CASRPGGLNTEAFF,TGTGCCAGCAGACCAGGGGGCTTGAACACTGAAGCTTTCTTT,TRBD1,TRBV7-6,-,TRBJ1-1
CASSFQGTGANVLTF,TGTGCCAGCAGTTTCCAGGGAACTGGGGCCAACGTCCTGACTTTC,-,TRBV7-3,-,TRBJ2-6
CATSRAQTGGYGYTF,TGTGCCACCAGCAGAGCCCAGACAGGGGGCTATGGCTACACCTTC,TRBD1,TRBV15,once,TRBJ1-2
CASSLEQGYGYTF,TGTGCCAGCAGCTTAGAACAGGGGTATGGCTACACCTTC,TRBD1,TRBV11-2,-,TRBJ1-2
CASSLEGPGAYNEQFF,TGCGCCAGCAGCTTGGAGGGGCCGGGAGCCTACAATGAGCAGTTCTTC,-,TRBV5-1,-,TRBJ2-1
CASSLESSQLITDTQYF,TGTGCCAGCAGCTTAGAATCCTCCCAGTTAATTACAGATACGCAGTATTTT,-,TRBV7-2,-,TRBJ2-3
CASSFGQFQETQYF,TGTGCCAGCAGCTTTGGCCAGTTCCAAGAGACCCAGTACTTC,-,TRBV5-5,-,TRBJ2-5
CASSLSPTGVTGELFF,TGCGCCAGCAGCTTGTCCCCGACAGGGGTCACCGGGGAGCTGTTTTTT,TRBD1,TRBV5-1,-,TRBJ2-2
CASSSTPFSGNTIYF,TGTGCCAGCAGCTCGACACCTTTCTCTGGAAACACCATATATTTT,-,TRBV7-2,-,TRBJ1-3
CASSARGERGNTGELFF,TGTGCCAGCAGCGCCCGGGGGGAGCGGGGGAACACCGGGGAGCTGTTTTTT,TRBD2,TRBV11-3,-,TRBJ2-2
CATSRTSGAYEQYF,TGTGCCACCAGCAGGACTAGCGGGGCCTACGAGCAGTACTTC,TRBD2,TRBV15,once,TRBJ2-7
CASSQFTGEHQPQHF,TGCGCCAGCAGCCAATTTACAGGGGAACATCAGCCCCAGCATTTT,TRBD1,TRBV4-1,-,TRBJ1-5
CASRRGGGGNTIYF,TGTGCCAGCCGTCGGGGGGGAGGGGGAAACACCATATATTTT,-,TRBV28,-,TRBJ1-3
CASRQGARDIQYF,TGTGCCAGCAGACAGGGGGCGCGAGACATTCAGTACTTC,TRBD1,TRBV28,-,TRBJ2-4
CASSTGGAEAFF,TGTGCCAGCAGTACAGGGGGCGCTGAAGCTTTCTTT,TRBD1,TRBV7-9,-,TRBJ1-1
CASSQESEGHSQETQYF,TGTGCCAGCAGCCAAGAGAGTGAGGGACACAGTCAAGAGACCCAGTACTTC,-,TRBV4-2,-,TRBJ2-5
CASRGQGYEQYF,TGTGCCAGCAGGGGACAGGGATACGAGCAGTACTTC,TRBD1,TRBV2,-,TRBJ2-7
CASSLDFLYNEQFF,TGTGCCAGCAGCTTAGACTTCCTATACAATGAGCAGTTCTTC,-,TRBV5-4,-,TRBJ2-1
CASSTRLAGGLVTSYNEQFF,TGTGCCAGCAGCACCCGACTAGCGGGGGGGCTCGTAACATCCTACAATGAGCAGTTCTTC,TRBD2,TRBV5-5,-,TRBJ2-1
CASSPRGLALETQYF,TGTGCCAGCAGCCCGCGGGGACTAGCGTTGGAGACCCAGTACTTC,TRBD2,TRBV5-6,once,TRBJ2-5
CASTNRQGARNEQFF,TGTGCCAGTACCAACCGACAGGGGGCGAGGAATGAGCAGTTCTTC,TRBD1,TRBV19,-,TRBJ2-1
CASRTGVAAFF,TGTGCCAGCAGGACAGGGGTCGCAGCTTTCTTT,TRBD1,TRBV6-1,-,TRBJ1-1
CASSLLGRGQYQETQYF,TGCGCCAGCAGCTTGTTGGGGCGGGGACAGTACCAAGAGACCCAGTACTTC,-,TRBV5-1,-,TRBJ2-5
CSVTGGGSSYEQYF,TGCAGCGTTACGGGGGGAGGGAGCTCCTACGAGCAGTACTTC,TRBD2,TRBV29-1,few,TRBJ2-7
CASSRTGASEAFF,TGTGCCAGCTCACGAACTGGGGCCTCTGAAGCTTTCTTT,-,TRBV18,-,TRBJ1-1
CASRPMGLADFYNEQFF,TGTGCCAGCAGGCCGATGGGACTAGCGGATTTCTACAATGAGCAGTTCTTC,TRBD2,TRBV28,-,TRBJ2-1